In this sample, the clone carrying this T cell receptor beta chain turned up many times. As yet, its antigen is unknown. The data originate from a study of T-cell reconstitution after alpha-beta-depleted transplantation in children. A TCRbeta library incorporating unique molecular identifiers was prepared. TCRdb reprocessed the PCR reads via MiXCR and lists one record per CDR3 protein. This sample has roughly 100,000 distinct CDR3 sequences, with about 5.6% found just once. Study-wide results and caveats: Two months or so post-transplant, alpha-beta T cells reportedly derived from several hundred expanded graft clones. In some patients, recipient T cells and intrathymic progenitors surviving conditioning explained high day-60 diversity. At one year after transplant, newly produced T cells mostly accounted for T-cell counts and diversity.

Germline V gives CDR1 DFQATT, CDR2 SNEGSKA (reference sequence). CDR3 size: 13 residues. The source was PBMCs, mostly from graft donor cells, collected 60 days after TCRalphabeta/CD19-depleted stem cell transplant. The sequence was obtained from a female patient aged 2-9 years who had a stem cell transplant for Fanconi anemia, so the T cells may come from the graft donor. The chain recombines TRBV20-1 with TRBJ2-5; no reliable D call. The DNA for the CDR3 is TGCAGCCCTTTTGAGTCTCTCCAAGAGACCCAGTACTTC. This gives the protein CSPFESLQETQYF.